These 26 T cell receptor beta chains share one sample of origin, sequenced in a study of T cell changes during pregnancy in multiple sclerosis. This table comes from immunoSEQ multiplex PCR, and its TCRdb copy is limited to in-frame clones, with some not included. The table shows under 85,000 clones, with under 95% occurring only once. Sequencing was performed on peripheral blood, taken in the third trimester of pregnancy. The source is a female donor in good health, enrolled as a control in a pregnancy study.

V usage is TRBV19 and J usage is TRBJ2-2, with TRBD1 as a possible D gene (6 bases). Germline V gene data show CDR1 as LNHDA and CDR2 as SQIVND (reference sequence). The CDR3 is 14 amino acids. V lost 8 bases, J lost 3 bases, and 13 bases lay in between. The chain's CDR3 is CASQQQGHTGELFF. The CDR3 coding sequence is TGTGCCAGTCAACAACAGGGTCACACCGGGGAGCTGTTTTTT.

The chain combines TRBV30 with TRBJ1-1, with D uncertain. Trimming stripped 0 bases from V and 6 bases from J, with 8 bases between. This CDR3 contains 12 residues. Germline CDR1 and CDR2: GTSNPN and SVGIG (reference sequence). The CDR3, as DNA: TGTGCCTGGAGTGTACTGGGCCCTGAAGCTTTCTTT. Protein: CAWSVLGPEAFF.

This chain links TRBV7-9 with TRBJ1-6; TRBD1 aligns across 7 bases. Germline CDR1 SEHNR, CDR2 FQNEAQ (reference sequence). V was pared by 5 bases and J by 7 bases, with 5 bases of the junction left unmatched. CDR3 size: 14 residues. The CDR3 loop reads CASSPGQANSPLHF. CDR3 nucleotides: TGTGCCAGCAGCCCAGGACAGGCCAATTCACCCCTCCACTTT.

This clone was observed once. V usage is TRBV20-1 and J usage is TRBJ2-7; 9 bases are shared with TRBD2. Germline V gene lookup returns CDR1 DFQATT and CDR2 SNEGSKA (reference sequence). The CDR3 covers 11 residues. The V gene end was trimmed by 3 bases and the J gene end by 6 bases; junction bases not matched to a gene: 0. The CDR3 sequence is CSARRGGEQYF. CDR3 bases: TGCAGTGCTAGGCGGGGGGGCGAGCAGTACTTC.

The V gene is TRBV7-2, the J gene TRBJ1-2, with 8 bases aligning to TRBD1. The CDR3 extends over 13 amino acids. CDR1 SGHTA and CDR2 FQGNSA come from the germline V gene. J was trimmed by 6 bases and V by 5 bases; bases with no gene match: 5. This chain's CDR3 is CASSLRGPDGYTF. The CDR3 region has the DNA TGTGCCAGCAGCCTCAGGGGGCCGGATGGCTACACCTTC.

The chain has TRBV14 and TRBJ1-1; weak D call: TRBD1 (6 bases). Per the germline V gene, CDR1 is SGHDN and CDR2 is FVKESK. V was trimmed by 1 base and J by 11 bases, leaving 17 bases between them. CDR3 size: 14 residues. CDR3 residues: CASSQGSGKGGAFF. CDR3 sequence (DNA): TGTGCCAGCAGCCAAGGATCCGGGAAGGGGGGGGCTTTCTTT.

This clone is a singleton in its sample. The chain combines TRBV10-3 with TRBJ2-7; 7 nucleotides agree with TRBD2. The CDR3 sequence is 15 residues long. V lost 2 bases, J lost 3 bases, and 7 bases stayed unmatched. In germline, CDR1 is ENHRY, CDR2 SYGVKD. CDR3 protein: CAISEGASGRYEQYF. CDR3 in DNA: TGTGCCATCAGTGAGGGGGCTAGCGGACGCTACGAGCAGTACTTC.

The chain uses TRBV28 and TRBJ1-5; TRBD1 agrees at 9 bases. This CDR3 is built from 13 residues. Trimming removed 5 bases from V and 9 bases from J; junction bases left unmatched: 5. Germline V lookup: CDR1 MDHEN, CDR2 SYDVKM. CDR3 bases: TGTGCCAGCAGTCCGCAGACAGGGGGGCCCCAGCATTTT. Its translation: CASSPQTGGPQHF.

The CDR3 loop reads CASSDSGGDTYEQYF. The CDR3, as DNA: TGTGCCAGCAGCGACAGCGGGGGAGACACTTACGAGCAGTACTTC. V gene TRBV7-2 combines with J gene TRBJ2-7; TRBD2 agrees at 8 bases. Germline V gene lookup returns CDR1 SGHTA and CDR2 FQGNSA. V lost 5 bases, J lost 4 bases, and 10 bases stayed unmatched. This CDR3 has 15 residues. Full variable domain (rest looked up from reference TRBV7-2 and TRBJ2-7): GAGVSQSPSNKVTEKGKDVELRCDPISGHTALYWYRQSLGQGLEFLIYFQGNSAPDKSGLPSDRFSAERTGGSVSTLTIQRTQQEDSAVYLCASSDSGGDTYEQYFGPGTRLTVT.

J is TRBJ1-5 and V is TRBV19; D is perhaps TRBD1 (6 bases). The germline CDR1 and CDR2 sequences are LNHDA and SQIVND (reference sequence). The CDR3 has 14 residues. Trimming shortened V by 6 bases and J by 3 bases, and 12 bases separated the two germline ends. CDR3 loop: CASRGGHLNQPQHF. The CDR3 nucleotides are TGTGCCAGTAGAGGGGGACACCTCAATCAGCCCCAGCATTTT.

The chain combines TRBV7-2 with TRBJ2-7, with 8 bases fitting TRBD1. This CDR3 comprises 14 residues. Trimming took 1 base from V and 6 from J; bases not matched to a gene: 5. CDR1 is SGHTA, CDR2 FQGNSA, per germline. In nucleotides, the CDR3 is TGTGCCAGCAGCTTAGGTGGACAGGGATTCGAGCAGTACTTC. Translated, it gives CASSLGGQGFEQYF.

CDR3 DNA: TGTGCCAGCAGCTACCGACAAGTTGGGACTAATGAAAAACTGTTTTTT. Protein product: CASSYRQVGTNEKLFF. V and J are TRBV7-2 and TRBJ1-4, with no clear D. CDR1 is SGHTA and CDR2 is FQGNSA in the germline V gene. Trimming removed 4 bases at V and 2 bases at J, with 14 bases between. The CDR3 has 16 amino acids.

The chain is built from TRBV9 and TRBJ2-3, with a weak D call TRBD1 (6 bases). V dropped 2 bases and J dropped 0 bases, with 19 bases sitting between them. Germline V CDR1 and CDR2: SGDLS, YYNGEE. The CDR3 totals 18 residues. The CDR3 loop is CASSVLDGTQTSTDTQYF. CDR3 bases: TGTGCCAGCAGCGTTCTTGATGGGACACAAACTAGCACAGATACGCAGTATTTT.

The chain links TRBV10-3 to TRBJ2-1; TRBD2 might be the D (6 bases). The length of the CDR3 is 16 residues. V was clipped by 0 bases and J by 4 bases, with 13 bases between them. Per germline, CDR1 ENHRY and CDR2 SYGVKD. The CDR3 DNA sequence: TGTGCCATCAGTGAGTCTGGGGGGACTTTGTACAATGAGCAGTTCTTC. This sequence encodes CAISESGGTLYNEQFF.

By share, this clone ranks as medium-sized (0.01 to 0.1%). CDR3 region: CASSSGTGEKLFF. CDR3 bases: TGTGCCAGCAGCTCCGGGACAGGGGAAAAACTGTTTTTT. V usage is TRBV13 and J usage is TRBJ1-4, with 9 nucleotides matching TRBD1. V was pared by 4 bases and J by 8 bases, with 2 bases of the junction left unmatched. Germline CDR1 reads PRHDT; CDR2 reads FYEKMQ (reference sequence). This CDR3 comprises 13 residues.

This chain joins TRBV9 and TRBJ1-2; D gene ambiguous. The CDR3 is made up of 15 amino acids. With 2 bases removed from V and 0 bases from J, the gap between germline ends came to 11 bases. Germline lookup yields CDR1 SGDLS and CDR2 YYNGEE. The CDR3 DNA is TGTGCCAGCAGCGTCGGTGGGCAATCTAACTATGGCTACACCTTC. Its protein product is CASSVGGQSNYGYTF.

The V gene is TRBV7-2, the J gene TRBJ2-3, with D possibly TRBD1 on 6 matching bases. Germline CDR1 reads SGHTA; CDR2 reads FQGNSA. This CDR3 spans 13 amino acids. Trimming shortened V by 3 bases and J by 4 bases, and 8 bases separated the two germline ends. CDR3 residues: CASSFRGADTQYF. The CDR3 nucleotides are TGTGCCAGCAGCTTCAGGGGTGCAGATACGCAGTATTTT.

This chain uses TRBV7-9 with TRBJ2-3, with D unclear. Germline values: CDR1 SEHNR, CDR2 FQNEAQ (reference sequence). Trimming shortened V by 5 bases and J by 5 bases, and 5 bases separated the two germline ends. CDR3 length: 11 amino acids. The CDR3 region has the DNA TGTGCCAGCAGCGTCGGAGATACGCAGTATTTT. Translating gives CASSVGDTQYF. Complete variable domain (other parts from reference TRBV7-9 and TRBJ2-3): DTGVSQNPRHKITKRGQNVTFRCDPISEHNRLYWYRQTLGQGPEFLTYFQNEAQLEKSRLLSDRFSAERPKGSFSTLEIQRTEQGDSAMYLCASSVGDTQYFGPGTRLTVL.

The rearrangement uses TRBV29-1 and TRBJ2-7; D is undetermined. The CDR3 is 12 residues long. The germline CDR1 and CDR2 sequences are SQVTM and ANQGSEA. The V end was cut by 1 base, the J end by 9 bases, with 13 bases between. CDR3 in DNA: TGCAGCGTTGAAGGACCGCCGCCGGGGCAGTACTTC. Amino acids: CSVEGPPPGQYF.

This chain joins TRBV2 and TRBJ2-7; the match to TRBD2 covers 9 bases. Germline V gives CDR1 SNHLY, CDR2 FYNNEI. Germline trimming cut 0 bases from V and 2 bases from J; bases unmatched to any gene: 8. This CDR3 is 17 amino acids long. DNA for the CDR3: TGTGCCAGCAGTGAAGCGCTTTCTAGCGGGGTGGCCTACGAGCAGTACTTC. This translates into CASSEALSSGVAYEQYF.

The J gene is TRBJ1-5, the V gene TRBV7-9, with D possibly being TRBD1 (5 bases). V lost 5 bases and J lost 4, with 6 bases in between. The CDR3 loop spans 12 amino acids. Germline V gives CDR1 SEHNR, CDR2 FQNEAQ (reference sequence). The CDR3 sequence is CASSRTNQPQHF. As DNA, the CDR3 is TGTGCCAGCAGCCGGACAAATCAGCCCCAGCATTTT.

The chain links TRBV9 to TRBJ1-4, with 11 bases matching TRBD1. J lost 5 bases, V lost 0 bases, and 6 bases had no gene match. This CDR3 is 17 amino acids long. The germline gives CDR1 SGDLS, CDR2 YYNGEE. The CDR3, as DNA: TGTGCCAGCAGCGTAGCTCCGGGACAGGGGGTGAATGAAAAACTGTTTTTT. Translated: CASSVAPGQGVNEKLFF.

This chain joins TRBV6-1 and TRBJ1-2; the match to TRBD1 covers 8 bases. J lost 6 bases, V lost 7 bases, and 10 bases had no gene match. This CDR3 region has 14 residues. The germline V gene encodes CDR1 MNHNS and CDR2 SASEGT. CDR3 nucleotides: TGTGCCAGCATAAAGGACAGGGTAGATCATGGCTACACCTTC. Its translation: CASIKDRVDHGYTF.

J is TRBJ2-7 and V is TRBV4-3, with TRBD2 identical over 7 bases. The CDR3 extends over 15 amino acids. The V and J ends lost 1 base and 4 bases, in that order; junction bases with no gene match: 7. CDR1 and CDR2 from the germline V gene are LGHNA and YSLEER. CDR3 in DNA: TGCGCCAGCAGCCAAGGCGGACTAGACAGATACGAGCAGTACTTC. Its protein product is CASSQGGLDRYEQYF.

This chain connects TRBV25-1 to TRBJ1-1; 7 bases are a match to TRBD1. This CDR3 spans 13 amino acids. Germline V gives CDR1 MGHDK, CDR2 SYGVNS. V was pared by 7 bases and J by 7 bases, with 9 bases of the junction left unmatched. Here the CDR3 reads CASKDRGQGEAFF. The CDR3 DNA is TGTGCCAGCAAAGATAGGGGGCAAGGTGAAGCTTTCTTT.

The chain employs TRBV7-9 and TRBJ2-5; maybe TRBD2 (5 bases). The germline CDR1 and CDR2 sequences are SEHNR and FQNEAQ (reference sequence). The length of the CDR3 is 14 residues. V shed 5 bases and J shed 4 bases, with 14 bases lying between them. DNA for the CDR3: TGTGCCAGCAGCCCCATGTCACGGGGAGAGACCCAGTACTTC. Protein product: CASSPMSRGETQYF.